The next 22 T cell receptor beta chains were all read from a single sample in a study of blood T cell repertoires in COVID-19. The table came from immunoSEQ multiplex PCR; TCRdb's copy has only in-frame clones and leaves some out. The repertoire has over 90,000 clones, 78% of them found once; the top ten carry 9.8%. The sample comprised peripheral blood. The receptors were sampled from a man in his sixties with active or convalescent COVID-19.

V gene TRBV18 combines with J gene TRBJ2-7; 7 positions match TRBD2. CDR1 and CDR2 (germline): KGHSH, LQKENI. V trimming: 4 bases; J trimming: 6 bases; junction bases outside the gene matches: 15. The CDR3 runs 16 residues. CDR3 sequence reads: CASSHLLGEGPSEQYF. CDR3 in DNA: TGTGCCAGCTCACACCTCCTGGGGGAGGGACCGTCCGAGCAGTACTTC.

The rearrangement joins TRBV28 to TRBJ2-5; D possibly corresponds to TRBD2 (5 bases). Germline CDR1 is MDHEN and CDR2 is SYDVKM. The V and J ends lost 3 bases and 5 bases respectively, with 10 bases between them. CDR3 length: 13 residues. The CDR3 protein is CASSFRTGETQYF. CDR3 DNA sequence: TGTGCCAGCAGTTTCCGTACGGGGGAGACCCAGTACTTC.

The chain joins TRBV2 to TRBJ1-1; TRBD1 might be the D (6 bases). Germline assignment: CDR1 SNHLY and CDR2 FYNNEI. The V gene lost 6 bases and the J gene lost 0 bases, with 8 bases spanning the gap. The CDR3 extends over 13 amino acids. The CDR3 reads CASRDSMNTEAFF. CDR3 bases: TGTGCCAGCAGGGACAGCATGAACACTGAAGCTTTCTTT.

This chain links TRBV6-5 with TRBJ1-6; 10 bases map to TRBD1. The CDR3 is made up of 15 amino acids. The J segment lost 6 bases and the V segment lost 6 bases, leaving 5 bases of the junction unmatched. CDR1 and CDR2 from the germline V gene are MNHEY and SVGAGI. The DNA of the CDR3 is TGTGCCAGCAGCCGCCGGGACAGGGGTAATTCACCCCTCCACTTT. Its protein is CASSRRDRGNSPLHF.

This chain uses TRBV19 with TRBJ2-3; 8 nucleotides align to TRBD2. The J segment lost 0 bases and the V segment lost 3 bases, leaving 14 bases of the junction unmatched. Per germline, CDR1 LNHDA and CDR2 SQIVND (reference sequence). The CDR3 covers 19 residues. CDR3 in DNA: TGTGCCAGTAGTATTAGGACGGGAGGGCCTCGGGGGAGCACAGATACGCAGTATTTT. As protein: CASSIRTGGPRGSTDTQYF.

CDR3 region: CASSDSRDRDNEKLFF. CDR3 nucleotide sequence: TGTGCCAGCAGTGACAGTCGGGACAGGGATAATGAAAAACTGTTTTTT. The chain employs TRBV2 and TRBJ1-4; TRBD1 matches 9 bases. The CDR3 has 16 residues. CDR1 is SNHLY, CDR2 FYNNEI, per germline. The V segment lost 3 bases and the J segment 4 bases; nucleotides outside the gene matches: 6.

The chain links TRBV14 to TRBJ1-2; D is unresolved. The CDR3 spans 13 residues. In germline, CDR1 is SGHDN, CDR2 FVKESK. V lost 3 bases to trimming and J lost 3 bases, with 8 bases between them. This CDR3 is CASSQTQYYGYTF. In DNA, the CDR3 is TGTGCCAGCAGCCAGACTCAGTACTATGGCTACACCTTC.

The gene calls are TRBV7-2 and TRBJ2-1; 10 bases line up with TRBD2. The V gene's germline CDR1 is SGHTA and CDR2 FQGNSA. Trimming took 0 bases from V and 6 from J; bases not matched to a gene: 8. There are 17 residues in the CDR3. As DNA, the CDR3 is TGTGCCAGCAGCTTAGCACCCCGGACTAGCGGAAGCAATGAGCAGTTCTTC. Translated, it gives CASSLAPRTSGSNEQFF.

This clone was seen a single time. The chain combines TRBV25-1 with TRBJ1-4; TRBD1 aligns across 8 bases. This CDR3 has 14 residues. Germline-derived CDR1 and CDR2 are MGHDK and SYGVNS. After removal of 6 bases from V and 8 bases from J, the junction contained 8 bases not matched to a gene. The CDR3 region is CASRRTGKSEKLFF. In nucleotides, the CDR3 is TGTGCCAGCAGAAGGACAGGGAAAAGCGAAAAACTGTTTTTT.

A remark on this clone: The same CDR3 also results from other DNA sequences found in this sample. V is TRBV7-2 and J is TRBJ2-1; 9 nucleotides match TRBD1. From germline, CDR1 is SGHTA and CDR2 FQGNSA. This CDR3 has 13 amino acids. After removal of 5 bases from V and 7 bases from J, the junction contained 3 bases not matched to a gene. The CDR3: CASSRDRVNEQFF. The CDR3 nucleotides read TGTGCCAGCAGCAGGGACAGGGTTAATGAGCAGTTCTTC.

The V gene is TRBV9, the J gene TRBJ2-7; 9 bases fit TRBD1. Germline V gives CDR1 SGDLS, CDR2 YYNGEE. The CDR3 consists of 15 residues. V was clipped by 2 bases and J by 7 bases; unmatched bases: 10. As DNA, the CDR3 is TGTGCCAGCAGCGTGCGGGACAGGGAGAATTGGGAGCAGTACGTC. Amino acids: CASSVRDRENWEQYV.

This clone has only one observation. V gene TRBV27 combines with J gene TRBJ2-3; possible D gene TRBD2, 6 bases. Trimming left V 5 bases short and J 8 bases short, with 14 bases between. The CDR3 spans 13 residues. The V gene's germline CDR1 is MNHEY and CDR2 SMNVEV (reference sequence). CDR3 coding DNA: TGTGCCAGCAGTCAGCCTGGGGGGTCTACGCAGTATTTT. It encodes CASSQPGGSTQYF.

The V and J genes are TRBV3-1 (or the pseudogene TRBV3-2) and TRBJ2-5; 7 bases align to TRBD2. The V gene's germline CDR1 is LGHDT and CDR2 YNNKEL (reference sequence). CDR3 size: 15 residues. Trimming at V came to 4 bases and at J to 3 bases, leaving 8 bases not matched to a gene. DNA for the CDR3: TGTGCCAGCAGCCGCCGGCGGGGGACTAAAGAGACCCAGTACTTC. It codes for CASSRRRGTKETQYF.

The J gene is TRBJ2-7, the V gene TRBV6-5; D remains unclear. Trimming shortened V by 5 bases and J by 2 bases, and 10 bases separated the two germline ends. Germline assignment: CDR1 MNHEY and CDR2 SVGAGI. This CDR3 region has 13 residues. The CDR3 sequence is CASSQQRTYEQYF. Here the CDR3 DNA reads TGTGCCAGCAGTCAGCAGCGAACCTACGAGCAGTACTTC.

The chain recombines TRBV2 with TRBJ2-7; 8 nucleotides align to TRBD1. Losses at the gene ends were 6 bases for V and 6 bases for J; bases not matched to a gene: 7. This CDR3 contains 13 residues. The V gene's germline CDR1 is SNHLY and CDR2 FYNNEI. CDR3 coding DNA: TGTGCCAGCAGAAGAAGGACAGGGCCCGAGCAGTACTTC. This sequence encodes CASRRRTGPEQYF.

The chain joins TRBV12-5 to TRBJ1-1; the match to TRBD1 covers 7 bases. The V segment lost 4 bases and the J segment 2 bases; nucleotides outside the gene matches: 7. CDR1 is LGHNT, CDR2 FRNRAP, per germline. The CDR3 sequence is 15 residues long. In nucleotides, the CDR3 is TGTGCTAGTGGTTCAGGACAGGCGGGTAACACTGAAGCTTTCTTT. This encodes CASGSGQAGNTEAFF.

Worth noting for this clone: The identical CDR3 is also encoded by other nucleotide sequences in the sample. This rearrangement joins TRBV5-1 to TRBJ1-1; TRBD1 might be the D (6 bases). Per the germline V gene, CDR1 is SGHRS and CDR2 is YFSETQ. Trimming took off 0 bases at V and 0 bases at J, with 12 bases between the two ends. The CDR3 totals 16 residues. The CDR3 here is CASSLAGQIMNTEAFF. Here the CDR3 DNA reads TGCGCCAGCAGCTTGGCTGGACAGATCATGAACACTGAAGCTTTCTTT.

This sequence joins TRBV15 and TRBJ1-4; 7 bases map to TRBD1. Germline V CDR1 and CDR2: LNHNV, YYDKDF (reference sequence). V trimming: 4 bases; J trimming: 0 bases; junction bases outside the gene matches: 14. The CDR3 extends over 19 amino acids. The CDR3 protein is CATSTRRSGTAATNEKLFF. CDR3 nucleotide sequence: TGTGCCACCAGCACAAGAAGATCAGGGACAGCTGCAACTAATGAAAAACTGTTTTTT.

This sequence joins TRBV9 and TRBJ1-2; D is perhaps TRBD1 (5 bases). The germline V and J ends were trimmed by 3 bases and 2 bases, with 11 bases remaining between them. Germline V CDR1 and CDR2: SGDLS, YYNGEE. The CDR3 totals 14 residues. The CDR3 reads CASSGKPGNYGYTF. CDR3 coding DNA: TGTGCCAGCAGCGGCAAACCAGGGAACTATGGCTACACCTTC. The full variable domain, its missing parts supplied by reference TRBV9 and TRBJ1-2, is DSGVTQTPKHLITATGQRVTLRCSPRSGDLSVYWYQQSLDQGLQFLIQYYNGEERAKGNILERFSAQQFPDLHSELNLSSLELGDSALYFCASSGKPGNYGYTFGSGTRLTVV.

This clone showed up just once. The chain recombines TRBV12-3 or TRBV12-4 with TRBJ2-7; D gene unclear. This CDR3 comprises 12 residues. The V gene lost 6 bases and the J gene lost 0 bases, with 6 bases spanning the gap. CDR3 DNA sequence: TGTGCCAGCAGCTACGGCTCCTACGAGCAGTACTTC. Amino acids: CASSYGSYEQYF.

J is TRBJ1-5 and V is TRBV7-9; D call uncertain. The germline V and J ends were trimmed by 0 bases and 6 bases, with 9 bases remaining between them. CDR3 length equals 14 residues. Looked up from germline, CDR1 is SEHNR and CDR2 is FQNEAQ (reference sequence). The chain's CDR3 is CASSLAGGPQPQHF. In nucleotides, the CDR3 is TGTGCCAGCAGCTTAGCGGGCGGGCCTCAGCCCCAGCATTTT. Together with reference TRBV7-9 and TRBJ1-5, the CDR3 gives the full variable domain: DTGVSQNPRHKITKRGQNVTFRCDPISEHNRLYWYRQTLGQGPEFLTYFQNEAQLEKSRLLSDRFSAERPKGSFSTLEIQRTEQGDSAMYLCASSLAGGPQPQHFGDGTRLSIL.

The V call is TRBV5-3, the J call TRBJ1-1; the match to TRBD1 covers 9 bases. TRBV5-3 is an ORF, and what it does is uncertain. This CDR3 has 9 amino acids. With 8 bases clipped from V and 10 bases from J, the junction kept 0 bases outside the gene matches. Here the CDR3 reads CARGQGAFF. The CDR3 DNA sequence: TGTGCCAGGGGACAGGGAGCTTTCTTT.